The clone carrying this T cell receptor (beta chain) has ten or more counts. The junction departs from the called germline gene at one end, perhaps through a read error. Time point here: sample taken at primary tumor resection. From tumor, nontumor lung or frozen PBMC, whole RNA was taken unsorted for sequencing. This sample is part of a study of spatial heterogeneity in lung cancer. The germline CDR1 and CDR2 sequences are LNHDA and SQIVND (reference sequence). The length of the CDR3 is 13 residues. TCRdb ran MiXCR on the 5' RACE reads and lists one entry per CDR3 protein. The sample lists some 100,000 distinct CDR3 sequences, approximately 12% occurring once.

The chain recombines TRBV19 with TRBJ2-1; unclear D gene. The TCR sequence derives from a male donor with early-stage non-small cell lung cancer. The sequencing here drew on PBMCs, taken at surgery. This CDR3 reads CASSIRSYNEQFF. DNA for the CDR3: TGTGCCAGCAGTATACGGTCGTACAATGAGCAGTTCTTC.